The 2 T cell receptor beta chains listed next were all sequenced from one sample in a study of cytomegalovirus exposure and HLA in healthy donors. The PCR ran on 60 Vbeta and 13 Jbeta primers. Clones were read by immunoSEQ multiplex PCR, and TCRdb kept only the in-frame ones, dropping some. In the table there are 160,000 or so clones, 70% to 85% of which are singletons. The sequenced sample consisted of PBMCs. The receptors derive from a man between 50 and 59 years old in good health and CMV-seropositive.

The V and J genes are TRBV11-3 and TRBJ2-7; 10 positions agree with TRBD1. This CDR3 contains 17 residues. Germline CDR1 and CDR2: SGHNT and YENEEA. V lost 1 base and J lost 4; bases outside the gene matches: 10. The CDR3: CASSLGAGRDRGYEQYF. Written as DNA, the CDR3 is TGTGCCAGCAGCTTAGGAGCCGGGCGGGACAGGGGATACGAGCAGTACTTC.

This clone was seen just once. The CDR3 reads CASSLLGLAGDNNEQFF. The CDR3 region has the DNA TGCGCCAGCAGCCTCCTGGGACTAGCGGGGGATAACAATGAGCAGTTCTTC. The rearrangement joins TRBV5-1 to TRBJ2-1; TRBD2 matches at 14 bases. V lost 4 bases and J lost 5; bases outside the gene matches: 8. Germline lookup yields CDR1 SGHRS and CDR2 YFSETQ. This CDR3 spans 17 amino acids.